This T cell receptor beta chain is from a study of T cell changes during pregnancy in multiple sclerosis. Profiling relied on immunoSEQ multiplex PCR, and the TCRdb table lists in-frame clones only, not all of them. The sample has 50,000 or so clones; about 91% are singletons. The J segment lost 5 bases and the V segment lost 2 bases, leaving 8 bases of the junction unmatched. The CDR3 totals 15 residues. CDR1 MGHRA and CDR2 YSYEKL come from the germline V gene. The sample here was CD8+ T cells from peripheral blood mononuclear cells, taken after pregnancy. The receptor's source is a female donor with multiple sclerosis, enrolled in a pregnancy study. The chain is built from TRBV4-1 and TRBJ2-5, with TRBD2 matching 7 bases. The CDR3 DNA is TGCGCCAGCAGCCAACTAGCTGGGGAGGGGGAGACCCAGTACTTC. It yields the protein CASSQLAGEGETQYF.